This entry concerns a single T cell receptor (beta chain). Its matching antigen is unknown. Researchers ran the assay at a deep level. Several immunoSEQ 96-well plates shared each subset's DNA, each plate a replicate. Using immunoSEQ multiplex PCR, the repertoire was profiled, and TCRdb retains in-frame clones only, with some absent. The data contain roughly 1.4 million clones, 98% to 99% of them singletons. The data derive from a study of shared clonotypes between healthy human individuals. Study findings and constraints: It was the few donors that limited the genetic and exposure-history diversity represented. Sample collection involved blood only; tissue repertoires are likely different.

The sequence derives from a man aged 25-40 years in good health. Sequencing was performed on naive CD4+ T cells sorted from blood. Subset in this sample: CD45RA+ positively selected.

CDR3 sequence reads: CARSGESGRNNEQFF. CDR3 coding DNA: TGTGCCAGAAGCGGAGAGTCGGGACGGAACAATGAGCAGTTCTTC. The chain carries TRBV5-3 and TRBJ2-1; D assignment may be TRBD1 or TRBD2 (5 bases each). TRBV5-3 has ORF status, its function being uncertain. This CDR3 spans 15 amino acids. Trimming left V 4 bases short and J 5 bases short, with 16 bases between.